The source of this T cell receptor (beta chain) is a study of blood T cell repertoires in COVID-19. Study at large: The cDNA or gDNA used as material had been derived from T cells, B-cell-depleted T cells, or PBMCs.

The assay was immunoSEQ multiplex PCR, and TCRdb's table has in-frame clones only and misses some. The profile covers about 370,000 clones, with 80% to 90% appearing a single time and approximately 1% taken by the ten largest. This CDR3 has 13 amino acids. The germline V gene encodes CDR1 LNHDA and CDR2 SQIVND (reference sequence). V was pared by 4 bases and J by 9 bases, with 3 bases of the junction left unmatched. This sequence was found in a man aged 18-30 years who had recovered from COVID-19. The chain uses TRBV19 and TRBJ2-5; 12 nucleotides match TRBD2. Sequenced: PBMCs or T cells enriched from blood (not recorded which). CDR3 amino acids: CASSTSGRDSQYF. CDR3 sequence (DNA): TGTGCCAGTAGTACTAGCGGGAGGGATTCCCAGTACTTC. Complete variable domain (other parts from reference TRBV19 and TRBJ2-5): DGGITQSPKYLFRKEGQNVTLSCEQNLNHDAMYWYRQDPGQGLRLIYYSQIVNDFQKGDIAEGYSVSREKKESFPLTVTSAQKNPTAFYLCASSTSGRDSQYFGPGTRLLVL.